One sample yielded the 20 T cell receptor beta chains listed below, sequenced in a study of T cells in Graves' hyperthyroidism and ophthalmopathy. TCR beta CDR3 regions were amplified from RNA transcripts. The TCR CDR3 was amplified in a first-round RT-PCR using the HTBI primer set. Each CDR3 protein gets one entry after TCRdb re-called the multiplex PCR reads with MiXCR. Among about 520,000 distinct CDR3 sequences listed, roughly 20% were seen once. Sequenced sample: blood. The source of these receptors is a man aged 18 to 30 with Graves' hyperthyroidism.

On this clonotype itself: This sequence may be a read error, since a much larger clone differs from it by one base. The gene calls are TRBV19 and TRBJ2-2; no clear D gene. This CDR3 region has 15 residues. CDR1 LNHDA and CDR2 SQIVND come from the germline V gene (reference sequence). The CDR3 loop reads CTSSQSPSNTGELFF. As DNA, the CDR3 is TGTACCAGTAGTCAGAGCCCATCGAACACCGGGGAGCTGTTTTTT.

This clonotype was seen many times. The chain has TRBV5-1 and TRBJ2-7, with D possibly matching TRBD2 (5 bases). CDR3 length: 14 residues. The V end lost 4 bases, the J end lost 0 bases, and 11 bases lay between the germline ends. Per germline, CDR1 SGHRS and CDR2 YFSETQ. CDR3 in amino acids: CASSPQGSSYEQYF. CDR3 in DNA: TGCGCCAGCAGCCCCCAAGGGAGCTCCTACGAGCAGTACTTC.

Turning to this clonotype: The junction departs from the called germline gene at one end, perhaps through a read error. V gene TRBV28 combines with J gene TRBJ2-2, with D perhaps TRBD1 (6 bases). CDR1 and CDR2 from the germline V gene are MDHEN and SYDVKM. The CDR3 is 16 amino acids. CDR3 sequence (DNA): TGTGCCAGCAGTTTAGGATATGGATTCGTGACCGGACAGTTCGTTTTT. This gives the protein CASSLGYGFVTGQFVF. Using reference TRBV28 and TRBJ2-2 for the parts outside the CDR3, the full variable domain is DVKVTQSSRYLVKRTGEKVFLECVQDMDHENMFWYRQDPGLGLRLIYFSYDVKMKEKGDIPEGYSVSREKKERFSLILESASTNQTSMYLCASSLGYGFVTGQFVFGEGSRLTVL.

At least ten counts were recorded for this clonotype. The chain couples TRBV29-1 to TRBJ1-2; 7 bases are shared with TRBD1. The V and J ends lost 5 bases and 7 bases, in that order; junction bases with no gene match: 10. The germline gives CDR1 SQVTM, CDR2 ANQGSEA. The CDR3 contains 13 residues. The CDR3 loop reads CSVQGGGAFGYTF. Written as DNA, the CDR3 is TGCAGCGTTCAGGGGGGGGGGGCCTTTGGCTACACCTTC.

This clonotype was counted at least ten times. V usage is TRBV2 and J usage is TRBJ1-2; no definite D call. Germline V gene data show CDR1 as SNHLY and CDR2 as FYNNEI. The ends were cut back, 3 bases at V and 12 bases at J, with 17 bases in the middle. The CDR3 covers 13 residues. The CDR3: CASSDLRPWANTF. For the CDR3, the DNA is TGTGCCAGCAGTGACTTGAGGCCCTGGGCGAACACCTTC.

This clonotype was seen at least ten times. The V gene is TRBV6-5, the J gene TRBJ1-2; 9 nucleotides match TRBD1. J gave up 1 base and V 1 base, and 4 bases lay outside the gene matches. Germline assignment: CDR1 MNHEY and CDR2 SVGAGI. The CDR3 extends over 16 amino acids. The CDR3: CASSYFGTGSNYGYTF. The CDR3 DNA follows: TGTGCCAGCAGTTACTTTGGGACAGGGAGTAACTATGGCTACACCTTC.

J is TRBJ2-2 and V is TRBV6-5; 7 bases align to TRBD2. The V segment lost 2 bases and the J segment 4 bases; nucleotides outside the gene matches: 7. CDR1 is MNHEY, CDR2 SVGAGI, per germline. The CDR3 extends over 16 amino acids. CDR3 protein: CASSYRTSASTGELFF. Here the CDR3 DNA reads TGTGCCAGCAGTTACAGGACTAGTGCTAGCACCGGGGAGCTGTTTTTT.

This clonotype was picked up one time. This chain links TRBV6-1 with TRBJ1-2, with D perhaps matching TRBD1 (6 bases). The CDR3 has 13 amino acids. Trimming pared 6 bases from V and 6 bases from J, leaving 14 bases between. Germline V gene sequence: CDR1 MNHNS, CDR2 SASEGT. This CDR3 is CASSLATGNGYTF. The CDR3 region has the DNA TGTGCCAGCAGCCTAGCCACAGGGAATGGCTACACCTTC.

The chain uses TRBV6-5 and TRBJ2-5, with D possibly TRBD2 on 5 matching bases. V lost 2 bases and J 2 bases, leaving 12 bases between the germline ends. This CDR3 is 15 amino acids long. Looked up from germline, CDR1 is MNHEY and CDR2 is SVGAGI. The CDR3 bases are TGTGCCAGCAGTTACGGGCTAGCAACTCAAGAGACCCAGTACTTC. This codes for CASSYGLATQETQYF.

This clonotype was seen a few times. The chain joins TRBV30 to TRBJ1-5, with unresolved D. Germline assignment: CDR1 GTSNPN and CDR2 SVGIG (reference sequence). Trimming took off 0 bases at V and 0 bases at J, with 6 bases between the two ends. The CDR3 is made up of 14 amino acids. CDR3: CAWSVQSSNQPQHF. In nucleotides, the CDR3 is TGTGCCTGGAGTGTACAAAGTAGCAATCAGCCCCAGCATTTT.

This clonotype has at least ten counts. The CDR3 sequence is CASSWKSGTSGGLSSYEQYF. CDR3 DNA: TGTGCCAGCAGTTGGAAGTCCGGGACTAGCGGGGGGCTAAGCTCCTACGAGCAGTACTTC. The rearrangement links TRBV28 to TRBJ2-7; 15 bases map to TRBD2. The V gene's germline CDR1 is MDHEN and CDR2 SYDVKM. The CDR3 runs 20 residues. Trimming cost V 4 bases and J 0 bases; bases outside gene matches: 13. Complete variable domain (other parts from reference TRBV28 and TRBJ2-7): DVKVTQSSRYLVKRTGEKVFLECVQDMDHENMFWYRQDPGLGLRLIYFSYDVKMKEKGDIPEGYSVSREKKERFSLILESASTNQTSMYLCASSWKSGTSGGLSSYEQYFGPGTRLTVT.

The CDR3: CASPAPGVPSNQPQHF. The CDR3 nucleotides read TGTGCCAGCCCTGCACCAGGGGTCCCTAGCAATCAGCCCCAGCATTTT. This chain connects TRBV18 to TRBJ1-5, with a weak D call TRBD1 (6 bases). The germline V gene has CDR1 KGHSH and CDR2 LQKENI. This CDR3 contains 16 residues. Trimming took off 8 bases at V and 0 bases at J, with 17 bases between the two ends.

The sample holds one count of this clonotype. The V gene is TRBV12-3 or TRBV12-4, the J gene TRBJ1-2, with D maybe TRBD1 (5 bases). The V and J ends lost 2 bases and 6 bases respectively, with 10 bases between them. The CDR3 sequence is 13 residues long. Here the CDR3 reads CASSLRDGHGYTF. The CDR3 DNA sequence: TGTGCCAGCAGTTTAAGGGACGGACATGGCTACACCTTC.

Points on this clonotype: One end of the junction varies from germline; a read error may be responsible. This chain uses TRBV6-1 with TRBJ2-7; D perhaps matches TRBD2 (5 bases). CDR3 size: 15 residues. Germline V gene lookup returns CDR1 MNHNS and CDR2 SASEGT. The CDR3: CANSEARRRSYEQYF. In nucleotides, the CDR3 is TGTGCCAACAGTGAAGCAAGGAGGAGATCCTACGAGCAGTACTTC.

J is TRBJ2-7 and V is TRBV11-2; perhaps TRBD1 as D (5 bases). From germline, CDR1 is SGHAT and CDR2 FQNNGV. With 6 bases removed from V and 0 bases from J, the gap between germline ends came to 12 bases. CDR3 length equals 14 residues. Here the CDR3 DNA reads TGTGCCAGCAGACCGGACATCTTCTCCTACGAGCAGTACTTC. Protein sequence: CASRPDIFSYEQYF. Using reference TRBV11-2 and TRBJ2-7 for the parts outside the CDR3, the full variable domain is EAGVAQSPRYKIIEKRQSVAFWCNPISGHATLYWYQQILGQGPKLLIQFQNNGVVDDSQLPKDRFSAERLKGVDSTLKIQPAKLEDSAVYLCASRPDIFSYEQYFGPGTRLTVT.

A few counts support this clonotype. The V and J genes are TRBV6-2 or TRBV6-3 and TRBJ1-2; D ambiguous. The germline V and J ends were trimmed by 0 bases and 4 bases, with 6 bases remaining between them. The CDR3 sequence is 13 residues long. Germline V lookup: CDR1 MNHEY, CDR2 SVGEGT. The CDR3 spells CASSYSDIYGYTF. CDR3 bases: TGTGCCAGCAGTTACTCCGATATCTATGGCTACACCTTC.

This clonotype was observed at least ten times. The chain is built from TRBV2 and TRBJ1-2; 8 nucleotides agree with TRBD1. This CDR3 has 14 residues. Per germline, CDR1 SNHLY and CDR2 FYNNEI. After removal of 2 bases from V and 4 bases from J, the junction contained 3 bases not matched to a gene. The CDR3 loop is CASSETRGPYGYTF. As DNA, the CDR3 is TGTGCCAGCAGTGAAACCAGGGGGCCCTATGGCTACACCTTC.

This clonotype was detected many times. This chain links TRBV27 with TRBJ1-2, with TRBD1 matching over 7 bases. V shed 3 bases and J 4 bases; nucleotides not matched to a gene: 8. Germline lookup yields CDR1 MNHEY and CDR2 SMNVEV (reference sequence). The CDR3 runs 15 residues. CDR3 in amino acids: CASSFEGQSFYGYTF. The CDR3, as DNA: TGTGCCAGCAGTTTCGAGGGACAGAGTTTCTATGGCTACACCTTC.

This chain uses TRBV19 with TRBJ1-1, with D tentatively TRBD1 (5 bases). The CDR3 is 14 residues long. The V gene lost 3 bases and the J gene lost 1 base, with 9 bases spanning the gap. Germline CDR1 and CDR2: LNHDA and SQIVND (reference sequence). CDR3 sequence (DNA): TGTGCCAGTAGTATCTCCGGGACGAACACTGAAGCTTTCTTT. Amino acid sequence: CASSISGTNTEAFF. The full variable domain, in which reference TRBV19 and TRBJ1-1 provide the parts outside the CDR3, is DGGITQSPKYLFRKEGQNVTLSCEQNLNHDAMYWYRQDPGQGLRLIYYSQIVNDFQKGDIAEGYSVSREKKESFPLTVTSAQKNPTAFYLCASSISGTNTEAFFGQGTRLTVV.

This clonotype was counted at least ten times. V is TRBV5-1 and J is TRBJ2-7, with 7 bases that match TRBD1. Germline V gene data show CDR1 as SGHRS and CDR2 as YFSETQ. The V gene end was trimmed by 0 bases and the J gene end by 4 bases; junction bases not matched to a gene: 13. The CDR3 is made up of 17 amino acids. This CDR3 reads CASSLAHSETGWYEQYF. In nucleotides, the CDR3 is TGCGCCAGCAGCTTGGCTCACTCCGAGACAGGGTGGTACGAGCAGTACTTC.